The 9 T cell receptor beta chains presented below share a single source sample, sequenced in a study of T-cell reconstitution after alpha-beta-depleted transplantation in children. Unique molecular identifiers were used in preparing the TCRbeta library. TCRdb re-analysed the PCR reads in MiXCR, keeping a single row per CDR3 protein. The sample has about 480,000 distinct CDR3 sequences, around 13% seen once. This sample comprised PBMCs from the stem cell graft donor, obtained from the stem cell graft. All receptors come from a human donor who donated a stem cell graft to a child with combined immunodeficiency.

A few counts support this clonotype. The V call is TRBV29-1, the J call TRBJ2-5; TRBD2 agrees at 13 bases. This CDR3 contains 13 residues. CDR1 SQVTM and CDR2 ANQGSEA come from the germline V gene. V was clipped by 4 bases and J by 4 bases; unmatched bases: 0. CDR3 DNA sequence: TGCAGCGTTGGGACTAGCGGGGGAGAGACCCAGTACTTC. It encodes CSVGTSGGETQYF. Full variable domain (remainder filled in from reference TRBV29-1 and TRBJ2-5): SAVISQKPSRDICQRGTSLTIQCQVDSQVTMMFWYRQQPGQSLTLIATANQGSEATYESGFVIDKFPISRPNLTFSTLTVSNMSPEDSSIYLCSVGTSGGETQYFGPGTRLLVL.

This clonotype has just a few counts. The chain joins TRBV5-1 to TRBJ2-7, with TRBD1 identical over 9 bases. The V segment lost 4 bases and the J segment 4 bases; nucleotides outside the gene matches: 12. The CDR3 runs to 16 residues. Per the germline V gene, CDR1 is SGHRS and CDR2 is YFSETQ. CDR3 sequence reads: CASSPRPGQGFYEQYF. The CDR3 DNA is TGCGCCAGCAGCCCCCGGCCGGGACAGGGCTTTTACGAGCAGTACTTC.

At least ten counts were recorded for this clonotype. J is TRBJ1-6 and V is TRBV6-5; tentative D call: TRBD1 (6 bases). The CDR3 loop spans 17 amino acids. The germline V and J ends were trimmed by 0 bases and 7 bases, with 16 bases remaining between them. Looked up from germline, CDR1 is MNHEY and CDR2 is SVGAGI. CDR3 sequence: CASSYSFSGAGNSPLHF. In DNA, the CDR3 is TGTGCCAGCAGTTACTCGTTTTCGGGGGCAGGGAATTCACCCCTCCACTTT.

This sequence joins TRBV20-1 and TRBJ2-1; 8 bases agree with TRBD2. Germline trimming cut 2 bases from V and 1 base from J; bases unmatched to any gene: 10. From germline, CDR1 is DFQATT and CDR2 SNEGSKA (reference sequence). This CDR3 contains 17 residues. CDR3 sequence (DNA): TGCAGTGCTAGACGGGAAATTAGCGGGAATTCCTACAATGAGCAGTTCTTC. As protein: CSARREISGNSYNEQFF.

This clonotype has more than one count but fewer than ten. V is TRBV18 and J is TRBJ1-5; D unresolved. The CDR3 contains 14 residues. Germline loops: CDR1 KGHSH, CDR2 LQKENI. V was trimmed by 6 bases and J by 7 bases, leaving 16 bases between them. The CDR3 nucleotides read TGTGCCAGCTCCTTGGACGGGCCCGGGCAGCCCCAGCATTTT. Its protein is CASSLDGPGQPQHF.

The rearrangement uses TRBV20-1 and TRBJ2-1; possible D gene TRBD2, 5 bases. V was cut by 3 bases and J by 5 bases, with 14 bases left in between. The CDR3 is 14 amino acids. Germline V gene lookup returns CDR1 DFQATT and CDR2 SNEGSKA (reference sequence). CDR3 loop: CSASFWGANNEQFF. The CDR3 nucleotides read TGCAGTGCTAGTTTCTGGGGAGCAAACAATGAGCAGTTCTTC.

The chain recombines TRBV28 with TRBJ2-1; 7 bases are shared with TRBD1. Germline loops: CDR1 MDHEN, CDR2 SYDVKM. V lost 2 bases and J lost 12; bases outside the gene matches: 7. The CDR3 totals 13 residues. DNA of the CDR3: TGTGCCAGCAGTTTACCCGACAGGGTGGCGCAGTTCTTC. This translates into CASSLPDRVAQFF.

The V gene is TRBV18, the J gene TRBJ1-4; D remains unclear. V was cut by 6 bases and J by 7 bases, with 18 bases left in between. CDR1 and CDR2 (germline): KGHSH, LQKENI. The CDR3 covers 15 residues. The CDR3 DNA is TGTGCCAGCTCGCCGTCCGGGTCCACCCGTGAAAAACTGTTTTTT. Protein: CASSPSGSTREKLFF.

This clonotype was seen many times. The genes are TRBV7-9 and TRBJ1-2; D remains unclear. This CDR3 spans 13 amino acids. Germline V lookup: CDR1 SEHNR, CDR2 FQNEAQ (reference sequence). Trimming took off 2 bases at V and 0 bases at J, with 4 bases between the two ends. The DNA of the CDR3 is TGTGCCAGCAGCTTATTGCCTAACTATGGCTACACCTTC. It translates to CASSLLPNYGYTF.